The rows below give T cell receptor beta chains drawn from one sample of a study of blood T cell repertoires in COVID-19. TCRdb keeps only in-frame clones here, not all; method: immunoSEQ multiplex PCR. The table records about 44,000 clones, approximately 89% of them present only once. The specimen was peripheral blood. The receptors come from a woman aged 40-49 years with acute or convalescent COVID-19. CDR3s include the opening cysteine and the closing phenylalanine or tryptophan. The order of the fields is V gene, J gene, D gene, clone size, CDR3 protein, CDR3 DNA. D genes are given only for firm matches. The size entry is marked missing in some rows and otherwise reads once, few, many or a size class.

v_call: TRBV30; j_call: TRBJ1-1; d_call: TRBD1; clone_size: NA; cdr3_aa: CAWSGPVDRLSTEAFF; cdr3_nt: TGTGCCTGGAGTGGGCCGGTGGACAGGCTAAGCACTGAAGCTTTCTTT
v_call: TRBV2; j_call: TRBJ2-3; d_call: TRBD1; clone_size: NA; cdr3_aa: CASNGQGIGDTQYF; cdr3_nt: TGTGCCAGCAACGGACAGGGGATTGGGGATACGCAGTATTTT
v_call: TRBV7-2; j_call: TRBJ2-7; d_call: NA; clone_size: NA; cdr3_aa: CASSLVGTSGEQYF; cdr3_nt: TGTGCCAGCAGCTTAGTAGGGACTTCGGGAGAGCAGTACTTC
v_call: TRBV19; j_call: TRBJ2-5; d_call: NA; clone_size: few; cdr3_aa: CASSIGNGRRETQYF; cdr3_nt: TGTGCCAGTAGTATAGGGAACGGACGGAGGGAGACCCAGTACTTC
v_call: TRBV21-1; j_call: TRBJ2-3; d_call: NA; clone_size: NA; cdr3_aa: CASSWDRPTSTDTQYF; cdr3_nt: TGTGCCAGCAGCTGGGACAGACCCACTAGCACAGATACGCAGTATTTT
v_call: TRBV4-3; j_call: TRBJ1-5; d_call: TRBD1; clone_size: NA; cdr3_aa: CASSQGTGGSNQPQHF; cdr3_nt: TGCGCCAGCAGCCAAGGGACAGGGGGAAGCAATCAGCCCCAGCATTTT
v_call: TRBV27; j_call: TRBJ2-7; d_call: TRBD1; clone_size: NA; cdr3_aa: CASSLSGTGSSYEQYF; cdr3_nt: TGTGCCAGCAGTTTGTCGGGGACAGGCTCGAGCTACGAGCAGTACTTC
v_call: TRBV3-1/TRBV3-2; j_call: TRBJ1-1; d_call: NA; clone_size: NA; cdr3_aa: CASSQDPRSAEAFF; cdr3_nt: TGTGCCAGCAGCCAAGATCCAAGGAGCGCTGAAGCTTTCTTT
v_call: TRBV6-1; j_call: TRBJ1-5; d_call: NA; clone_size: NA; cdr3_aa: CASSETGTGQPQHF; cdr3_nt: TGTGCCAGCAGCGAAACAGGGACGGGTCAGCCCCAGCATTTT
v_call: TRBV30; j_call: TRBJ1-6; d_call: TRBD1; clone_size: NA; cdr3_aa: CAWRQGIVGSPLHF; cdr3_nt: TGTGCCTGGAGACAGGGGATAGTTGGATCACCCCTCCACTTT
v_call: TRBV7-9; j_call: TRBJ1-1; d_call: NA; clone_size: NA; cdr3_aa: CASSFGPTFMNTEAFF; cdr3_nt: TGTGCCAGCAGCTTCGGCCCGACTTTCATGAACACTGAAGCTTTCTTT
v_call: TRBV7-2; j_call: TRBJ1-5; d_call: NA; clone_size: NA; cdr3_aa: CASSLGYGGAEQPQHF; cdr3_nt: TGTGCCAGCAGCTTAGGGTATGGGGGGGCGGAGCAGCCCCAGCATTTT
v_call: TRBV27; j_call: TRBJ1-2; d_call: NA; clone_size: NA; cdr3_aa: CASSLQGTVNYGYTF; cdr3_nt: TGTGCCAGCAGTCTACAGGGCACCGTTAACTATGGCTACACCTTC
v_call: TRBV28; j_call: TRBJ1-1; d_call: NA; clone_size: NA; cdr3_aa: CASIDPGSGTEAFF; cdr3_nt: TGTGCCAGCATCGATCCGGGCTCGGGGACTGAAGCTTTCTTT
v_call: TRBV9; j_call: TRBJ1-1; d_call: TRBD1; clone_size: NA; cdr3_aa: CASSAGTGNLYTEAFF; cdr3_nt: TGTGCCAGCAGCGCCGGGACAGGGAACTTGTACACTGAAGCTTTCTTT
v_call: TRBV29-1; j_call: TRBJ1-1; d_call: NA; clone_size: NA; cdr3_aa: CSVEYGTRNTEAFF; cdr3_nt: TGCAGCGTTGAATATGGGACAAGGAACACTGAAGCTTTCTTT
v_call: TRBV5-1; j_call: TRBJ1-6; d_call: TRBD1; clone_size: NA; cdr3_aa: CASSPQGQAENSPLHF; cdr3_nt: TGCGCCAGCAGCCCCCAGGGACAGGCGGAGAATTCACCCCTCCACTTT
v_call: TRBV19; j_call: TRBJ2-1; d_call: NA; clone_size: NA; cdr3_aa: CASSTYNEQFF; cdr3_nt: TGTGCCAGTAGTACTTACAATGAGCAGTTCTTC
v_call: TRBV7-9; j_call: TRBJ2-7; d_call: NA; clone_size: NA; cdr3_aa: CASSFRDNYEQYF; cdr3_nt: TGTGCCAGCAGCTTCCGGGACAACTACGAGCAGTACTTC
v_call: TRBV5-6; j_call: TRBJ2-1; d_call: TRBD2; clone_size: NA; cdr3_aa: CASSSLAGGPYEQFF; cdr3_nt: TGTGCCAGCAGCTCCTTAGCGGGGGGGCCGTATGAGCAGTTCTTC
v_call: TRBV7-3; j_call: TRBJ2-1; d_call: TRBD2; clone_size: NA; cdr3_aa: CASSRPGAGVSYNEQFF; cdr3_nt: TGTGCCAGCAGTCGTCCGGGAGCGGGGGTCTCCTACAATGAGCAGTTCTTC
v_call: TRBV5-4; j_call: TRBJ1-2; d_call: TRBD1; clone_size: NA; cdr3_aa: CASSPDRANYGYTF; cdr3_nt: TGTGCCAGCAGCCCGGACAGGGCCAACTATGGCTACACCTTC
v_call: TRBV7-2; j_call: TRBJ2-1; d_call: TRBD2; clone_size: NA; cdr3_aa: CASSQAAGGTHEQFF; cdr3_nt: TGTGCCAGCAGCCAGGCGGCGGGGGGAACCCATGAGCAGTTCTTC
v_call: TRBV14; j_call: TRBJ2-7; d_call: NA; clone_size: NA; cdr3_aa: CASSQDYYEQYF; cdr3_nt: TGTGCCAGCAGCCAAGATTACTACGAGCAGTACTTC
v_call: TRBV30; j_call: TRBJ1-6; d_call: TRBD1; clone_size: NA; cdr3_aa: CAWDQGQGNSPLHF; cdr3_nt: TGTGCCTGGGACCAGGGACAGGGAAATTCACCCCTCCACTTT
v_call: TRBV30; j_call: TRBJ2-7; d_call: TRBD2; clone_size: NA; cdr3_aa: CAWMSLGLAGGHVEQYF; cdr3_nt: TGTGCCTGGATGTCTTTAGGACTAGCGGGAGGGCATGTCGAGCAGTACTTC
v_call: TRBV30; j_call: TRBJ1-5; d_call: NA; clone_size: once; cdr3_aa: CAWSVNSMDQPQHF; cdr3_nt: TGTGCCTGGAGTGTTAACAGTATGGATCAGCCCCAGCATTTT
v_call: TRBV9; j_call: TRBJ1-5; d_call: NA; clone_size: NA; cdr3_aa: CASSVSPTSMPQHF; cdr3_nt: TGTGCCAGCAGCGTAAGCCCGACTTCAATGCCCCAGCATTTT
v_call: TRBV6-5; j_call: TRBJ2-5; d_call: NA; clone_size: NA; cdr3_aa: CASSSRETQYF; cdr3_nt: TGTGCCAGCAGTTCCCGAGAGACCCAGTACTTC
v_call: TRBV5-6; j_call: TRBJ1-6; d_call: TRBD1; clone_size: NA; cdr3_aa: CASSFGTGDNSPLHF; cdr3_nt: TGTGCCAGCAGCTTCGGGACAGGGGATAATTCACCCCTCCACTTT
v_call: TRBV11-1; j_call: TRBJ2-2; d_call: TRBD1; clone_size: NA; cdr3_aa: CASSPDRVGELFF; cdr3_nt: TGTGCCAGCAGCCCCGACAGGGTCGGGGAGCTGTTTTTT
v_call: TRBV19; j_call: TRBJ2-2; d_call: NA; clone_size: NA; cdr3_aa: CASSIDSLALSGELFF; cdr3_nt: TGTGCCAGTAGTATAGATAGCTTAGCCCTCTCCGGGGAGCTGTTTTTT
v_call: TRBV3-1/TRBV3-2; j_call: TRBJ2-3; d_call: TRBD2; clone_size: once; cdr3_aa: CASTLGLESTDTQYF; cdr3_nt: TGTGCCAGCACCCTTGGACTAGAGAGCACAGATACGCAGTATTTT
v_call: TRBV19; j_call: TRBJ1-6; d_call: TRBD1; clone_size: few; cdr3_aa: CASSAGTGNSPLHF; cdr3_nt: TGTGCCAGTAGTGCCGGGACAGGGAATTCACCCCTCCACTTT
v_call: TRBV9; j_call: TRBJ2-3; d_call: TRBD2; clone_size: NA; cdr3_aa: CASSVAWGLITDTQYF; cdr3_nt: TGTGCCAGCAGCGTAGCTTGGGGACTAATTACAGATACGCAGTATTTT
v_call: TRBV7-2; j_call: TRBJ2-6; d_call: TRBD2; clone_size: NA; cdr3_aa: CASSGLAGGLSGANVLTF; cdr3_nt: TGTGCCAGCAGCGGACTAGCGGGGGGACTCTCTGGGGCCAACGTCCTGACTTTC
v_call: TRBV5-1; j_call: TRBJ2-6; d_call: NA; clone_size: NA; cdr3_aa: CASSSGLSSGANVLTF; cdr3_nt: TGCGCCAGCAGCTCGGGACTGAGCTCTGGGGCCAACGTCCTGACTTTC
v_call: TRBV5-5; j_call: TRBJ1-5; d_call: NA; clone_size: NA; cdr3_aa: CASSLDGGGGQPQHF; cdr3_nt: TGTGCCAGCAGCTTGGATGGCGGGGGGGGACAGCCCCAGCATTTT
v_call: TRBV28; j_call: TRBJ2-4; d_call: NA; clone_size: NA; cdr3_aa: CASSYGKGARKQNIQYF; cdr3_nt: TGTGCCAGCAGTTATGGAAAAGGGGCGAGGAAGCAAAACATTCAGTACTTC
v_call: TRBV5-1; j_call: TRBJ1-1; d_call: TRBD1; clone_size: NA; cdr3_aa: CASRQGTLNTEAFF; cdr3_nt: TGCGCCAGCAGACAGGGGACCCTGAACACTGAAGCTTTCTTT
v_call: TRBV6-2/TRBV6-3; j_call: TRBJ2-5; d_call: TRBD2; clone_size: NA; cdr3_aa: CASSYVAGGPQETQYF; cdr3_nt: TGTGCCAGCAGTTACGTGGCGGGAGGGCCCCAAGAGACCCAGTACTTC
v_call: TRBV11-2; j_call: TRBJ2-2; d_call: NA; clone_size: NA; cdr3_aa: CASSPKGRLVTGELFF; cdr3_nt: TGTGCCAGCAGCCCGAAAGGAAGACTAGTGACAGGGGAGCTGTTTTTT
v_call: TRBV7-9; j_call: TRBJ2-7; d_call: TRBD2; clone_size: NA; cdr3_aa: CASSLTPGLAEAYEQYF; cdr3_nt: TGTGCCAGCAGCTTGACACCGGGACTAGCGGAAGCCTACGAGCAGTACTTC
v_call: TRBV6-6; j_call: TRBJ2-2; d_call: TRBD1; clone_size: NA; cdr3_aa: CASSRTQGTNTGELFF; cdr3_nt: TGTGCCAGCAGTCGCACACAGGGGACGAACACCGGGGAGCTGTTTTTT
v_call: TRBV27; j_call: TRBJ2-3; d_call: TRBD1; clone_size: NA; cdr3_aa: CASSFARAGGTDTQYF; cdr3_nt: TGTGCCAGCAGTTTCGCCAGGGCAGGGGGAACAGATACGCAGTATTTT
v_call: TRBV6-4; j_call: TRBJ1-2; d_call: TRBD1; clone_size: NA; cdr3_aa: CASSDPGQGNPGYTF; cdr3_nt: TGTGCCAGCAGTGACCCGGGACAGGGTAATCCTGGCTACACCTTC